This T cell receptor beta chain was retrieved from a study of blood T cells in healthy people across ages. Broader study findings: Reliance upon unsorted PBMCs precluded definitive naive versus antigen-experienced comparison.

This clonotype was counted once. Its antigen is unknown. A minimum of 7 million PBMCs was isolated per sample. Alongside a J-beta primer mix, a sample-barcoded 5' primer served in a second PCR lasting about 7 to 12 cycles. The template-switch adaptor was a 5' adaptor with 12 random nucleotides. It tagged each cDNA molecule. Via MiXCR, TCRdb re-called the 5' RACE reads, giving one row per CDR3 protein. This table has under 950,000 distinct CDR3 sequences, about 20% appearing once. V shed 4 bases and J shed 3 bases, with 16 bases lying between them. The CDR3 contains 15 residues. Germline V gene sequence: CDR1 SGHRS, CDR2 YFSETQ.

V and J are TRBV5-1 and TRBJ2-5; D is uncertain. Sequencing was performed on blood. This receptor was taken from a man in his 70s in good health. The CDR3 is CASSESRVLEETQYF. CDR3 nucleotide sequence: TGCGCCAGCAGCGAGAGTCGGGTATTGGAAGAGACCCAGTACTTC.